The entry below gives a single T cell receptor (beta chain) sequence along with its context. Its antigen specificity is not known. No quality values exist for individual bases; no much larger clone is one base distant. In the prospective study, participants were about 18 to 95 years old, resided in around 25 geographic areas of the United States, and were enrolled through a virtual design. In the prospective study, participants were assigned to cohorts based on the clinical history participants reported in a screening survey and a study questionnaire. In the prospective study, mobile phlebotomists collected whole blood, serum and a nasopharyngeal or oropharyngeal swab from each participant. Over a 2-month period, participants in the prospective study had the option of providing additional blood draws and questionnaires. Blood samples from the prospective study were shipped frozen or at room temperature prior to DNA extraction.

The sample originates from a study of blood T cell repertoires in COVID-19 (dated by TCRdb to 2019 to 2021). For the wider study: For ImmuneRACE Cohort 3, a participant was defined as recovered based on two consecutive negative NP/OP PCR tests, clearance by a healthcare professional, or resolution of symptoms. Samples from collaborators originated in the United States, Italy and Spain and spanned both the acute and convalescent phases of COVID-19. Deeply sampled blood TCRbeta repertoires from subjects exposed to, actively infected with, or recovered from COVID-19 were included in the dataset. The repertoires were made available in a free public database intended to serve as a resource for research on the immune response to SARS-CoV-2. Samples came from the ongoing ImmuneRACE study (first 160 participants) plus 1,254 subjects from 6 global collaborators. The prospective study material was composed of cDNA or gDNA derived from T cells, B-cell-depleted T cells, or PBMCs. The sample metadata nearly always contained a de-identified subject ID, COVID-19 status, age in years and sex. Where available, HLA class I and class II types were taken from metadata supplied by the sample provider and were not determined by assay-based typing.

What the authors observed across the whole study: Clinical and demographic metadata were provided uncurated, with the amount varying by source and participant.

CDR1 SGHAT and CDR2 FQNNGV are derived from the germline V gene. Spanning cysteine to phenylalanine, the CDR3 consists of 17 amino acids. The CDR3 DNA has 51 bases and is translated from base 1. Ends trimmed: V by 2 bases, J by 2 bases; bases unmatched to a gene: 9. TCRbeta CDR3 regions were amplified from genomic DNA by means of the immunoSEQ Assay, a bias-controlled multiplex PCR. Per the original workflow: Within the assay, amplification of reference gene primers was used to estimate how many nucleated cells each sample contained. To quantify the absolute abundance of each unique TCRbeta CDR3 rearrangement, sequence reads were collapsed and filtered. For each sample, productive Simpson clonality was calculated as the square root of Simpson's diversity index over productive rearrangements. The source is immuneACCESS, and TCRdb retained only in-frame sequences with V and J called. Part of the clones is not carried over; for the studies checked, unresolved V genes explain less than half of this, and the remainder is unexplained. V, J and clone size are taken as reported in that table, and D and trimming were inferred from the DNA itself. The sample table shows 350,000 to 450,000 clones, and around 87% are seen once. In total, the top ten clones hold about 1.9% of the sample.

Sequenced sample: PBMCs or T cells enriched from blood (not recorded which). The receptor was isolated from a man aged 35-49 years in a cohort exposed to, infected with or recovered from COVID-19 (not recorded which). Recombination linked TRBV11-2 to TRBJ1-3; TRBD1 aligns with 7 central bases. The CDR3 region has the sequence CASSLFPTGSTGNTIYF. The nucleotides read TGTGCCAGCAGCTTATTCCCGACAGGGTCGACTGGAAACACCATATATTTT.